These 24 T cell receptor beta chains share one sample of origin, sequenced in a study of cytomegalovirus exposure and HLA in healthy donors. The PCR used 60 Vbeta and 13 Jbeta primers. Clones were read by immunoSEQ multiplex PCR, and TCRdb kept only the in-frame ones, dropping some. The repertoire holds around 150,000 clones, with roughly 65% as singletons. Sequencing was done on a sample of PBMCs. The receptors originated from a man between 18 and 35 years old in good health and CMV-seropositive.

This clone was observed a few times. The CDR3, as DNA: TGTGCCAGCAGCTTATCAGACAGGTTCTATGGCTACACCTTC. It yields the protein CASSLSDRFYGYTF. This chain joins TRBV7-2 and TRBJ1-2; tentative D call: TRBD1 (6 bases). The V and J ends lost 2 bases and 4 bases respectively, with 11 bases between them. The CDR3 covers 14 residues. Germline CDR1 and CDR2: SGHTA and FQGNSA.

The rearrangement links TRBV7-9 to TRBJ2-2, with a possible D match to TRBD2 (5 bases). Germline CDR1 SEHNR, CDR2 FQNEAQ (reference sequence). The CDR3 totals 13 residues. V gave up 5 bases and J gave up 7 bases, with 11 bases separating them. The CDR3 DNA is TGTGCCAGCAGCCCGAGCGGAGGCGGGGAGCTGTTTTTT. This sequence encodes CASSPSGGGELFF.

The J gene is TRBJ1-3, the V gene TRBV5-4; tentative D call: TRBD1 (5 bases). The V gene lost 0 bases and the J gene lost 9 bases, with 16 bases spanning the gap. This CDR3 is 15 amino acids long. Germline lookup yields CDR1 SGHNT and CDR2 YYREEE (reference sequence). The CDR3 bases are TGTGCCAGCAGCTTGGAGCAGGGTAGATCTAGCACCATATATTTT. Translation gives CASSLEQGRSSTIYF.

The V and J genes are TRBV2 and TRBJ1-3, with TRBD1 as a possible D gene (6 bases). The V end was cut by 2 bases, the J end by 2 bases, with 13 bases between. The germline CDR1 and CDR2 sequences are SNHLY and FYNNEI. The CDR3 runs 16 residues. CDR3 sequence (DNA): TGTGCCAGCAGTGAACGGGGGGCGGTCGCTGGAAACACCATATATTTT. This gives the protein CASSERGAVAGNTIYF.

The chain couples TRBV19 to TRBJ1-2; the match to TRBD1 covers 8 bases. J gave up 4 bases and V 7 bases, and 14 bases lay outside the gene matches. This CDR3 is 16 amino acids long. Germline assignment: CDR1 LNHDA and CDR2 SQIVND (reference sequence). The DNA of the CDR3 is TGTGCCAGTAAGAGAGCTACGGGACAGGCCTCCTATGGCTACACCTTC. It is translated as CASKRATGQASYGYTF.

The V gene is TRBV29-1, the J gene TRBJ1-1; the D gene is possibly TRBD1 (6 bases). Trimming shortened V by 6 bases and J by 2 bases, and 19 bases separated the two germline ends. From germline, CDR1 is SQVTM and CDR2 ANQGSEA. This CDR3 contains 15 residues. The CDR3, as DNA: TGCAGCGTCTTTGAGCCCGGGACACGCAACACTGAAGCTTTCTTT. Protein product: CSVFEPGTRNTEAFF.

This clone was seen more than once but under ten times. The chain uses TRBV2 and TRBJ2-5; D might be TRBD2 (5 bases). Trimming shortened V by 0 bases and J by 2 bases, and 16 bases separated the two germline ends. The CDR3 loop spans 17 amino acids. CDR1 SNHLY and CDR2 FYNNEI come from the germline V gene. DNA of the CDR3: TGTGCCAGCAGTGAAGCGAGGGTCCCCTGGGGACAAGAGACCCAGTACTTC. Translated, it gives CASSEARVPWGQETQYF.

The chain recombines TRBV6-6 with TRBJ2-2, with TRBD1 matching 7 bases. There are 15 residues in the CDR3. The trim removed 2 bases at V and 6 bases at J, leaving 6 bases unmatched. CDR1 and CDR2 from the germline V gene are MNHNY and SVGAGI (reference sequence). CDR3 loop: CASSYPTGIPGELFF. As DNA, the CDR3 is TGTGCCAGCAGTTACCCGACAGGGATTCCCGGGGAGCTGTTTTTT.

This chain links TRBV7-9 with TRBJ2-1, with a weak D call TRBD1 (6 bases). Between the trimmed V and J ends, which lost 0 bases and 6 bases, there was a span of 9 bases. Germline V gives CDR1 SEHNR, CDR2 FQNEAQ (reference sequence). The CDR3 has 14 amino acids. CDR3 DNA sequence: TGTGCCAGCAGCTTAGCTTCGGACAGCAATGAGCAGTTCTTC. This gives the protein CASSLASDSNEQFF. The full variable domain, rest sourced from reference TRBV7-9 and TRBJ2-1, is DTGVSQNPRHKITKRGQNVTFRCDPISEHNRLYWYRQTLGQGPEFLTYFQNEAQLEKSRLLSDRFSAERPKGSFSTLEIQRTEQGDSAMYLCASSLASDSNEQFFGPGTRLTVL.

This clone was picked up a small number of times. CDR3 bases: TGTGCCAGCAGTGGACCGGGACAGAAAGGAGGAAACACCATATATTTT. This encodes CASSGPGQKGGNTIYF. The chain has TRBV2 and TRBJ1-3; 7 bases fit TRBD1. This CDR3 is built from 16 residues. Germline values: CDR1 SNHLY, CDR2 FYNNEI. With V trimmed by 4 bases and J by 4 bases, 10 bases remained unmatched.

This clone was observed a handful of times. The V and J genes are TRBV7-9 and TRBJ2-3; the match to TRBD2 covers 8 bases. This CDR3 has 14 amino acids. Per the germline V gene, CDR1 is SEHNR and CDR2 is FQNEAQ (reference sequence). With V trimmed by 8 bases and J by 5 bases, 9 bases remained unmatched. The CDR3 DNA reads TGTGCCAGCGGCCTCGGGGGGGCCGGAGATACGCAGTATTTT. Its translation: CASGLGGAGDTQYF.

This clone has just one count. A junction boundary mismatches the germline segment, possibly from a read error. V is TRBV7-7 and J is TRBJ1-2; D is unclear. Germline lookup yields CDR1 SSHAT and CDR2 FNYEAQ (reference sequence). The CDR3 spans 13 residues. The CDR3 nucleotides are TGTGCTAGCAGCGATAACGTCGAGCTTGGCTACACCTTC. Its translation is CASSDNVELGYTF.

The CDR3 spells CASSQIGEGASQPQHF. The CDR3 coding sequence is TGCGCCAGCAGCCAAATAGGAGAGGGGGCGAGTCAGCCCCAGCATTTT. This sequence joins TRBV4-1 and TRBJ1-5; TRBD1 matches 7 bases. Germline loops: CDR1 MGHRA, CDR2 YSYEKL. V trimming: 2 bases; J trimming: 6 bases; junction bases outside the gene matches: 10. CDR3 length equals 16 residues.

V gene TRBV1 combines with J gene TRBJ1-5; the D call of TRBD1 is as the table states it, not checked on the DNA. TRBV1 counts as a pseudogene. The CDR3 runs 16 residues. The CDR3 DNA follows: TGCACCAGCAGCCAAGACGGGGTGGACAGGAATCAGCCCCAGCATTTT. Translated: CTSSQDGVDRNQPQHF.

The chain uses TRBV7-2 and TRBJ2-1, with TRBD2 matching 8 bases. CDR3 size: 16 residues. CDR1 SGHTA and CDR2 FQGNSA come from the germline V gene. V was pared by 1 base and J by 0 bases, with 2 bases of the junction left unmatched. The CDR3 nucleotides are TGTGCCAGCAGCTTAGGACTAGCGCACTCCTACAATGAGCAGTTCTTC. It specifies CASSLGLAHSYNEQFF.

This clone has just one count. This chain connects TRBV5-4 to TRBJ1-2; maybe TRBD1 (5 bases). This CDR3 region has 15 residues. Looked up from germline, CDR1 is SGHNT and CDR2 is YYREEE (reference sequence). Trimming stripped 1 base from V and 6 bases from J, with 16 bases between. The DNA of the CDR3 is TGTGCCAGCAGCTTGTCCCGCCAGGGTGCGGATGGCTACACCTTC. Its translation: CASSLSRQGADGYTF.

The rearrangement links TRBV7-2 to TRBJ2-5; tentative D call: TRBD2 (5 bases). V lost 1 base and J 4 bases, leaving 13 bases between the germline ends. The germline V gene encodes CDR1 SGHTA and CDR2 FQGNSA. The CDR3 extends over 15 amino acids. This CDR3 reads CASSLVWAAGETQYF. CDR3 sequence (DNA): TGTGCCAGCAGCTTAGTATGGGCCGCGGGAGAGACCCAGTACTTC.

The chain carries TRBV4-2 and TRBJ2-5; TRBD2 matches 7 bases. Trimming took 4 bases from V and 4 from J; bases not matched to a gene: 9. Germline assignment: CDR1 LGHNA and CDR2 YNFKEQ. CDR3 length: 15 amino acids. CDR3 DNA: TGTGCCAGCAGCCCCGCCCGCGGGAGTGTAGAGACCCAGTACTTC. This translates into CASSPARGSVETQYF.

The chain couples TRBV5-4 to TRBJ2-7; possible D gene TRBD1, 6 bases. Germline-derived CDR1 and CDR2 are SGHNT and YYREEE (reference sequence). V was shortened by 3 bases and J by 2 bases, with 9 bases between the two germline ends. CDR3 length equals 13 residues. The CDR3 DNA sequence: TGTGCCAGCAGCTCCCGGGACACCTACGAGCAGTACGTC. Protein sequence: CASSSRDTYEQYV.

The chain recombines TRBV29-1 with TRBJ2-1; D possibly corresponds to TRBD2 (5 bases). V lost 6 bases and J lost 14, with 17 bases in between. The CDR3 runs 11 residues. Germline V gives CDR1 SQVTM, CDR2 ANQGSEA. CDR3 sequence (DNA): TGCAGCGTCCCCCTTGCGGGTGCGGAGTTCTTC. Its translation is CSVPLAGAEFF.

About this clone: Within the sample, other DNA sequences also encode this same CDR3. The chain uses TRBV9 and TRBJ1-1; a possible D gene is TRBD1 (5 bases). There are 14 residues in the CDR3. CDR1 and CDR2 from the germline V gene are SGDLS and YYNGEE. V gave up 2 bases and J gave up 0 bases, with 8 bases separating them. CDR3 region: CASSVGGVNTEAFF. As DNA, the CDR3 is TGTGCCAGCAGCGTGGGGGGGGTGAACACTGAAGCTTTCTTT.

The chain employs TRBV6-5 and TRBJ2-2; D might be TRBD1 (6 bases). CDR1 MNHEY and CDR2 SVGAGI come from the germline V gene. The CDR3 totals 15 residues. Trimming stripped 0 bases from V and 7 bases from J, with 12 bases between. CDR3 in amino acids: CASSYSTGRSGELFF. CDR3 bases: TGTGCCAGCAGTTACTCAACAGGGAGAAGCGGGGAGCTGTTTTTT.

The rearrangement uses TRBV7-9 and TRBJ2-1; D ambiguous. V was shortened by 1 base and J by 6 bases, with 4 bases between the two germline ends. The V gene's germline CDR1 is SEHNR and CDR2 FQNEAQ (reference sequence). The CDR3 runs to 12 residues. CDR3 DNA sequence: TGTGCCAGCAGCTTAGACACCAATGAGCAGTTCTTC. This translates into CASSLDTNEQFF.

This clone was counted between two and nine times. Distinct nucleotide sequences in the sample also encode this CDR3. The rearrangement links TRBV6-1 to TRBJ2-5, with a tentative D call TRBD2 (5 bases). Deletions cut 8 bases from V and 0 bases from J, with 10 bases between. In germline, CDR1 is MNHNS, CDR2 SASEGT. This CDR3 has 13 amino acids. CDR3 nucleotides: TGTGCCAGCTCATCGGGGTACCAAGAGACCCAGTACTTC. Translated: CASSSGYQETQYF.